This T cell receptor beta chain was identified in a study of cytomegalovirus exposure and HLA in healthy donors. A multiplex PCR was run with 60 Vbeta primers and 13 Jbeta primers. The data were produced by immunoSEQ multiplex PCR, yet TCRdb's version contains in-frame clones alone and is incomplete. The top ten hold approximately 8.8% of the sample, which has more than 100,000 clones, roughly 80% seen once. In germline, CDR1 is SGHTA, CDR2 FQGNSA. There are 15 residues in the CDR3. V was pared by 5 bases and J by 0 bases, with 10 bases between. The source is a female donor in good health and CMV-seropositive. V and J are TRBV7-2 and TRBJ1-4, with D possibly TRBD1 on 6 matching bases. The sequencing input was PBMCs. The CDR3 is CASSPGQSTNEKLFF. For the CDR3, the DNA is TGTGCCAGCAGCCCAGGACAGTCAACTAATGAAAAACTGTTTTTT.